This T cell receptor beta chain was documented in a study of T cell responses to AZD1222 COVID-19 vaccine. Study-wide findings and caveats: Following two doses of AZD1222, Spike-specific TCR breadth and depth rose. Baseline antibody screening turned up just six or seven seropositive AZD1222 recipients. Repertoire sampling happened only post peak T cell response.

This CDR3 contains 15 residues. Trimming removed 4 bases from V and 3 bases from J, with 12 bases in between. CDR1 and CDR2 from the germline V gene are MNHEY and SVGAGI. TCRdb's copy holds only in-frame clones and misses some; the assay was immunoSEQ multiplex PCR. This sample has 100,000 to 150,000 clones; roughly nine tenths occur once, and the top ten carry roughly a quarter. As concerns this clone: Its antigen is currently unknown.

The chain joins TRBV6-5 to TRBJ2-2; D may be TRBD1 (5 bases). The clonotype was recovered from an adult in good health. Source: peripheral blood, taken on day 0 of AZD1222 vaccination. CDR3 DNA: TGTGCCAGCAGTTCAGGGAATGCGTACACCGGGGAGCTGTTTTTT. Amino acids: CASSSGNAYTGELFF.